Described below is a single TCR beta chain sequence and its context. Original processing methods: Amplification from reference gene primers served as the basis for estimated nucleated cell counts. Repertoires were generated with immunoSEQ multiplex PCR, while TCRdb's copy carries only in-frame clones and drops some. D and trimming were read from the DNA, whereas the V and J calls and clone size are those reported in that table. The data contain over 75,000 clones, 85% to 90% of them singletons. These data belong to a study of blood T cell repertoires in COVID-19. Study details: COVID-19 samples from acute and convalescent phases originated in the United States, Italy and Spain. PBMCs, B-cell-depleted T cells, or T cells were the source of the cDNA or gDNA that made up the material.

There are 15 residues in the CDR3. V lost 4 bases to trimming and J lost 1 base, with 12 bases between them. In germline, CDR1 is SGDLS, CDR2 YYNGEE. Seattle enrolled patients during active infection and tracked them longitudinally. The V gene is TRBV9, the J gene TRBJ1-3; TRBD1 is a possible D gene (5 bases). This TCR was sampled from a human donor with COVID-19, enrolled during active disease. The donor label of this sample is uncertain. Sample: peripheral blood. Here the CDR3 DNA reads TGTGCCAGCAGCCCGACAGAGACTTCTGGAAACACCATATATTTT. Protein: CASSPTETSGNTIYF.